This TCR beta chain was identified in a study of technical replicates of blood from several donors. Germline CDR1 and CDR2: LNHDA and SQIVND (reference sequence). V dropped 8 bases and J dropped 4; count of bases not matched to a gene: 9. The CDR3 has 14 residues. Generated by immunoSEQ multiplex PCR, the TCRdb table keeps only in-frame clones and is missing some. The sample carries under 90,000 clones, about 90% recorded once. This rearrangement joins TRBV19 to TRBJ1-2; 8 bases fit TRBD1. This TCR came from a human donor in good health. Sequenced sample: T cells isolated from PBMCs. This CDR3 is CASSDRDGVYGYTF. In DNA, the CDR3 is TGTGCCAGTTCGGACAGGGATGGGGTCTATGGCTACACCTTC.